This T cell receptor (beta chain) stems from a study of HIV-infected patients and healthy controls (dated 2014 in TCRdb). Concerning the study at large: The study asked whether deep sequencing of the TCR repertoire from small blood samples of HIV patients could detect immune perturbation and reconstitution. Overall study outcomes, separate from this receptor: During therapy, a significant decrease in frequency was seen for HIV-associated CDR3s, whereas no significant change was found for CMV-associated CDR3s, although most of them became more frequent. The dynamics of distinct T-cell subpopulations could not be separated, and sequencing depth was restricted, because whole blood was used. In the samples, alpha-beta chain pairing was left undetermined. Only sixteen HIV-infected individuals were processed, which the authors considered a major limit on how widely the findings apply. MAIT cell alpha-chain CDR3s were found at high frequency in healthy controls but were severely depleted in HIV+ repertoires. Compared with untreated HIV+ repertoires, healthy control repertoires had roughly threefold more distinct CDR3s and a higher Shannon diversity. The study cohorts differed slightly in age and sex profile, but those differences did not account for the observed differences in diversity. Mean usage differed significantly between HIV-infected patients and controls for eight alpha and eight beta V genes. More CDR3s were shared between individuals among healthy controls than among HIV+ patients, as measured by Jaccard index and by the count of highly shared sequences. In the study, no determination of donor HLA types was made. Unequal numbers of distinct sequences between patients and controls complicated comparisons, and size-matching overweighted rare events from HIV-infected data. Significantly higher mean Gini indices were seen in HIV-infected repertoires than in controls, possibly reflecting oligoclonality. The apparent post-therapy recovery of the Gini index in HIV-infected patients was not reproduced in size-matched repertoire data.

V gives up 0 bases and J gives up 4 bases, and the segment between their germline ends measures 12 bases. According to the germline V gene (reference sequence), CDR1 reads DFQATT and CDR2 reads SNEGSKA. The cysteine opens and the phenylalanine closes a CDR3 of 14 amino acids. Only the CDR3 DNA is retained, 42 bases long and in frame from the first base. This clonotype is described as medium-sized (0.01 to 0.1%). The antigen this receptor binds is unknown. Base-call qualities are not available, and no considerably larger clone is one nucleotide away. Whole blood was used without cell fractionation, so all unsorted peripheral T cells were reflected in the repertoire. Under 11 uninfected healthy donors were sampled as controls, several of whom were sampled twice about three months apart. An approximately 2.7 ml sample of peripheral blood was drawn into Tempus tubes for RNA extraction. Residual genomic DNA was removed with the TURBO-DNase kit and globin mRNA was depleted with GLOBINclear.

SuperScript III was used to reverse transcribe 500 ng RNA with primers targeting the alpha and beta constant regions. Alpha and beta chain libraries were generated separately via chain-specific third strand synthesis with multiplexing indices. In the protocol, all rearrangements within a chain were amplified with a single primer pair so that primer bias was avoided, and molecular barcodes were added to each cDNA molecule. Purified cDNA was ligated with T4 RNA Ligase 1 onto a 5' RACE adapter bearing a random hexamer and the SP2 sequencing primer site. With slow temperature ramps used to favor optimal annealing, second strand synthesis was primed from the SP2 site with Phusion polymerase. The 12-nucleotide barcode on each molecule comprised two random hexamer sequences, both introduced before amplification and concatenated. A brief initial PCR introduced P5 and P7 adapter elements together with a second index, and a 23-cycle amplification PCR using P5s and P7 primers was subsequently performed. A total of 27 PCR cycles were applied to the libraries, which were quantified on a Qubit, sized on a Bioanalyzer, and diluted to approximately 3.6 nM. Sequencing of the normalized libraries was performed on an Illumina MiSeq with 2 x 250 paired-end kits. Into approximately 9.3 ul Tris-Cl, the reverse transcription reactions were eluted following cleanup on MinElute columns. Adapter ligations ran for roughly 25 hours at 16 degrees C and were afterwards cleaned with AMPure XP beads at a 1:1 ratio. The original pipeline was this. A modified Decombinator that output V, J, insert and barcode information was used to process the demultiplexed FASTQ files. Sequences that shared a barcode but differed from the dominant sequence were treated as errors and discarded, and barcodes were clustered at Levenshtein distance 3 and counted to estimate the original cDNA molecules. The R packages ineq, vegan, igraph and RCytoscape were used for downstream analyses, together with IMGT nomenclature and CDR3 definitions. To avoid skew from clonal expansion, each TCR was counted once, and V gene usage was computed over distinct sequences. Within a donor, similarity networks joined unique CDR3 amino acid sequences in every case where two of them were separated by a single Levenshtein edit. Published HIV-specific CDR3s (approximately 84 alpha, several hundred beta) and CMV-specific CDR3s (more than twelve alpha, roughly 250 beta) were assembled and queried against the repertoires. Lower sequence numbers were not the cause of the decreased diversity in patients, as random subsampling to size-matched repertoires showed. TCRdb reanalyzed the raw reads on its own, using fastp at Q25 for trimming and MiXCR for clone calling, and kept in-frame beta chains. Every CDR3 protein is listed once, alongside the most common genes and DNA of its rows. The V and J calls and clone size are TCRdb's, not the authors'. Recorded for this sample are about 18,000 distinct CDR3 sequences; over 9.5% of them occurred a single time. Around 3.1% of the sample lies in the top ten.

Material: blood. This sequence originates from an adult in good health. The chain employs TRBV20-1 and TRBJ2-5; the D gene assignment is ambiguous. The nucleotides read TGCAGTGCTAGAGACTTCGGCACCTCAGAGACCCAGTACTTC. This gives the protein CSARDFGTSETQYF.